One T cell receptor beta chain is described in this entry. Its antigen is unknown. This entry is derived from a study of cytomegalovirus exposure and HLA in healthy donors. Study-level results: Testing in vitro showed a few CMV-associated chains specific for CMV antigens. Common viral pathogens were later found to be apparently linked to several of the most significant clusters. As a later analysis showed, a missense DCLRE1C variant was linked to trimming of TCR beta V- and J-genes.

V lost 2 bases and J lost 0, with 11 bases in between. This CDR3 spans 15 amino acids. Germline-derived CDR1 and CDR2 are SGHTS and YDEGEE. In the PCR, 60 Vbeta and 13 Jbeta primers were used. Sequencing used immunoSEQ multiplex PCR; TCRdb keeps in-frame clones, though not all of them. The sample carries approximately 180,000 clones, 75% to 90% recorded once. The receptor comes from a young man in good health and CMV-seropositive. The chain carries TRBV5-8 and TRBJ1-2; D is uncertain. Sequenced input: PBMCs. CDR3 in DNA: TGTGCCAGCAGCTTTGTCTCTACAGCTAACTATGGCTACACCTTC. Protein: CASSFVSTANYGYTF. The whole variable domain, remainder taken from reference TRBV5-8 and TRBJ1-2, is EAGVTQSPTHLIKTRGQQATLRCSPISGHTSVYWYQQALGLGLQFLLWYDEGEERNRGNFPPRFSGRQFPNYSSELNVNALELEDSALYLCASSFVSTANYGYTFGSGTRLTVV.